A single sample is the source of the 14 T cell receptor beta chains below, sequenced in a study of response to subunit inactivated influenza vaccine. TCRdb reanalysed the RT-PCR reads using MiXCR and keeps one entry per CDR3 protein. The sample holds about 540,000 distinct CDR3 sequences; under 30% are singletons and the top ten take around 2.8%. These records were also assigned to another study, of T cells expressing NK-cell markers. As that report states: As the method of synthesis, 5'RACE template switching with UMIs yielded TCR beta cDNA.

Material: CD4+ T cells sorted from PBMCs, obtained less than 13 days after vaccination. The receptors were gathered from a man in his fifties or sixties who received an inactivated influenza vaccine.

The chain recombines TRBV2 with TRBJ1-4; 9 bases are shared with TRBD1. From germline, CDR1 is SNHLY and CDR2 FYNNEI. The CDR3 covers 14 residues. V lost 6 bases and J lost 7; bases outside the gene matches: 6. The CDR3 loop reads CASSRDRGTEKLFF. Written as DNA, the CDR3 is TGTGCCAGCAGCCGAGACAGGGGGACTGAAAAACTGTTTTTT.

The rearrangement joins TRBV5-1 to TRBJ2-7; TRBD2 agrees at 14 bases. Unmatched junction bases numbered 1, after V lost 3 bases and J lost 5 bases. The CDR3 runs to 14 residues. The germline CDR1 and CDR2 sequences are SGHRS and YFSETQ. The CDR3 coding sequence is TGCGCCAGCAGCTCGGGACTAGCGGGGGACGAGCAGTACTTC. Translating it yields CASSSGLAGDEQYF. The full variable domain, with the rest looked up from reference TRBV5-1 and TRBJ2-7, is KAGVTQTPRYLIKTRGQQVTLSCSPISGHRSVSWYQQTPGQGLQFLFEYFSETQRNKGNFPGRFSGRQFSNSRSEMNVSTLELGDSALYLCASSSGLAGDEQYFGPGTRLTVT.

This CDR3 reads CAIRGQLNTGELFF. The CDR3, as DNA: TGTGCCATCAGGGGACAGCTGAACACCGGGGAGCTGTTTTTT. This chain links TRBV10-3 with TRBJ2-2, with 7 bases aligning to TRBD1. Germline V CDR1 and CDR2: ENHRY, SYGVKD. The trim removed 6 bases at V and 1 base at J, leaving 2 bases unmatched. This CDR3 has 14 amino acids.

Points on this clonotype: The junction shows a germline mismatch at one end, possibly a read error. The V call is TRBV29-1, the J call TRBJ2-7; D may match TRBD1 or TRBD2 (5 bases each). In germline, CDR1 is SQVTM, CDR2 ANQGSEA. This CDR3 has 13 amino acids. DNA for the CDR3: TGCAGCGCAGCCCGGGACGCGAACTACGAGCACTACTTC. Amino acid sequence: CSAARDANYEHYF.

This clonotype was detected ten times or more. The junction departs from the called germline gene at one end, perhaps through a read error. The chain joins TRBV5-1 to TRBJ2-1; 7 bases line up with TRBD1. Germline V gene sequence: CDR1 SGHRS, CDR2 YFSETQ. The CDR3 runs to 15 residues. The CDR3 region is CASSLGGGSYNEQFF. DNA of the CDR3: TGTGCCAGCAGTTTAGGGGGCGGGTCCTACAATGAGCAGTTCTTC.

This chain joins TRBV27 and TRBJ2-7; 8 nucleotides align to TRBD1. The CDR3 consists of 16 residues. Germline assignment: CDR1 MNHEY and CDR2 SMNVEV (reference sequence). The V segment lost 5 bases and the J segment 2 bases; nucleotides outside the gene matches: 11. The CDR3 protein is CASSQQLTGGAYEQYF. CDR3 in DNA: TGTGCCAGCAGTCAGCAACTTACAGGGGGTGCCTACGAGCAGTACTTC.

The genes are TRBV10-3 and TRBJ1-1; no reliable D call. This CDR3 has 14 residues. V was cut by 6 bases and J by 1 base, with 12 bases left in between. Germline loops: CDR1 ENHRY, CDR2 SYGVKD. CDR3 amino acids: CAISPGGGNTEAFF. In DNA form, the CDR3 reads TGTGCCATCAGCCCCGGAGGAGGGAACACTGAAGCTTTCTTT.

This clonotype was counted a few times. In nucleotides, the CDR3 is TGTGCCAGCAGCTTAAGCGGGGGCGGCCGCACCGGGGAGCTGTTTTTT. As protein: CASSLSGGGRTGELFF. The genes are TRBV7-6 and TRBJ2-2; 8 positions agree with TRBD2. After removal of 2 bases from V and 4 bases from J, the junction contained 6 bases not matched to a gene. Germline V gene data show CDR1 as SGHVS and CDR2 as FNYEAQ. This CDR3 comprises 16 residues.

J is TRBJ2-1 and V is TRBV5-1, with 14 bases lining up with TRBD2. The CDR3 contains 14 residues. V shed 5 bases and J 12 bases; nucleotides not matched to a gene: 7. Germline CDR1 SGHRS, CDR2 YFSETQ. CDR3: CASSPGLAGVGQFF. CDR3 nucleotide sequence: TGCGCCAGCAGTCCGGGACTAGCGGGAGTCGGGCAGTTCTTC.

The chain employs TRBV7-7 and TRBJ2-2, with 8 bases that match TRBD1. With 5 bases clipped from V and 7 bases from J, the junction kept 3 bases outside the gene matches. CDR1 and CDR2 (germline): SSHAT, FNYEAQ (reference sequence). The CDR3 sequence is 13 residues long. DNA of the CDR3: TGTGCCAGCAGCCCCGACAGGGGCGGGGAGCTGTTTTTT. Translation: CASSPDRGGELFF.

The gene calls are TRBV7-9 and TRBJ1-1; D might be TRBD1 (6 bases). The CDR3 is 14 amino acids. Trimming pared 4 bases from V and 3 bases from J, leaving 12 bases between. CDR1 is SEHNR, CDR2 FQNEAQ, per germline (reference sequence). The CDR3 DNA is TGTGCCAGCAGCTCCAATCGGGGGCACACTGAAGCTTTCTTT. It translates to CASSSNRGHTEAFF.

This clonotype was picked up a small number of times. CDR3 in amino acids: CASSVWSLDNQPQHF. Here the CDR3 DNA reads TGTGCCAGCAGTGTATGGAGCCTAGACAATCAGCCCCAGCATTTT. V is TRBV2 and J is TRBJ1-5; D unclear. Germline CDR1 and CDR2: SNHLY and FYNNEI. The V end was cut by 4 bases, the J end by 3 bases, with 13 bases between. The length of the CDR3 is 15 residues.

This clonotype has a handful of counts. J is TRBJ1-5 and V is TRBV16; no clear D gene. Trimming removed 8 bases from V and 4 bases from J, with 12 bases in between. Germline V gene sequence: CDR1 KGHSY, CDR2 FQNENV. The CDR3 runs 13 residues. This CDR3 is CASGLGQNQPQHF. For the CDR3, the DNA is TGTGCCAGCGGCCTCGGCCAGAATCAGCCCCAGCATTTT. The variable domain in full, completed from reference TRBV16 and TRBJ1-5, reads GEEVAQTPKHLVRGEGQKAKLYCAPIKGHSYVFWYQQVLKNEFKFLISFQNENVFDETGMPKERFSAKCLPNSPCSLEIQATKLEDSAVYFCASGLGQNQPQHFGDGTRLSIL.

This clonotype was counted only a few times. The V gene is TRBV28, the J gene TRBJ2-1; TRBD2 aligns across 8 bases. The CDR3 sequence is 15 residues long. The V segment lost 6 bases and the J segment 3 bases; nucleotides outside the gene matches: 7. The V gene's germline CDR1 is MDHEN and CDR2 SYDVKM. This CDR3 reads CASRSSGLGYNEQFF. CDR3 sequence (DNA): TGTGCCAGCAGATCATCGGGACTAGGCTACAATGAGCAGTTCTTC.